This section outlines one TCR beta chain sequence together with its context. Antigen specificity is unknown. This specimen belongs to a study of CD8+ T cells in alopecia areata. Overall study context: Each day, treated patients took oral tofacitinib twice, at 5 to 10 mg per dose.

CDR1 and CDR2 (germline): SGHRS, YFSETQ. CDR3 length: 16 amino acids. Losses at the gene ends were 4 bases for V and 6 bases for J; bases not matched to a gene: 15. As to treatment: oral pan-JAK inhibitor, 5-10 mg twice daily. Study conclusions and caveats: One nonresponder makes the tie between baseline CD8+ expansion and response uncertain. Many expanded lesional clones persisted in scalp and blood during tofacitinib treatment.

Extracted RNA was reverse transcribed into cDNA, the sequencing template. Libraries were prepared by immunoSEQ multiplex PCR; TCRdb keeps only in-frame clonotypes and omits some of them. Of about 200,000 clones listed, over 45% are singletons. The V and J genes are TRBV5-1 and TRBJ1-2; 7 bases fit TRBD1. Sequences were derived from CD4+ T cells sorted from blood, sampled at week 24, from a patient treated with tofacitinib. This receptor was obtained from a human donor with alopecia areata. CDR3 loop: CASSPAFDREYDGYTF. The DNA for the CDR3 is TGCGCCAGCAGCCCCGCTTTCGACAGGGAATATGATGGCTACACCTTC.